The 3 T cell receptor beta chains listed next were all sequenced from one sample in a study of technical replicates of blood from several donors. Only in-frame clones appear in the TCRdb table, and some are missing; sequencing was by immunoSEQ multiplex PCR. The table records 85,000 to 100,000 clones, roughly 95% of them present only once. Material for sequencing was T cells isolated from PBMCs. The source is a human donor in good health.

The chain employs TRBV30 and TRBJ1-2, with TRBD1 as a possible D gene (5 bases). The CDR3 has 13 residues. The ends were cut back, 7 bases at V and 3 bases at J, with 15 bases in the middle. From germline, CDR1 is GTSNPN and CDR2 SVGIG (reference sequence). The CDR3 spells CAYLVREDYGYTF. In DNA form, the CDR3 reads TGTGCCTACTTGGTCAGGGAAGACTATGGCTACACCTTC.

This sequence joins TRBV27 and TRBJ2-7; 7 nucleotides match TRBD1. The CDR3 runs to 17 residues. The J segment lost 2 bases and the V segment lost 1 base, leaving 11 bases of the junction unmatched. Germline lookup yields CDR1 MNHEY and CDR2 SMNVEV (reference sequence). The CDR3 region is CASSLYPSRDRAYEQYF. The CDR3 coding sequence is TGTGCCAGCAGTTTATACCCATCCCGGGACAGAGCCTACGAGCAGTACTTC.

The chain uses TRBV11-2 and TRBJ2-3, with 9 bases that match TRBD2. Germline trimming cut 5 bases from V and 0 bases from J; bases unmatched to any gene: 6. The CDR3 consists of 16 residues. Germline V lookup: CDR1 SGHAT, CDR2 FQNNGV. CDR3 sequence: CASSPGTSLSTDTQYF. Here the CDR3 DNA reads TGTGCCAGCAGCCCGGGGACTAGCCTTAGCACAGATACGCAGTATTTT.